Given below is one TCR beta chain in context. No antigen is known for it. The input lacks base qualities; no much larger clone sits a single base away. The time point label for this specimen denotes: cycle 1 day 1 (C1D1), immediately before nivolumab initiation. All trial patients had relapsed after autologous stem cell transplantation, with cohorts A, B and C differing in prior brentuximab vedotin exposure. A total of 50 to 70 patients with relapsed/refractory classical Hodgkin lymphoma made up the trial cohort, and each patient's best overall response was complete response, partial response or progressive disease. Trial patients were treated with single-agent nivolumab in the multi-cohort phase II CheckMate 205 trial. An independent review committee assessed best overall response by applying the 2007 International Working Group response criteria. PBMCs from the trial were collected at three points: immediately before nivolumab initiation (C1D1), and during therapy at cycle 2 day 1 and cycle 4 day 1. Peripheral blood was collected in 8 mL Vacutainer Cell Preparation Tubes, from which PBMCs were isolated by centrifugation and then cryopreserved.

This sample stems from a study of PD-1 blockade in classical Hodgkin lymphoma (TCRdb year 2020). The study in broad terms: Nivolumab dosing was 3 mg/kg intravenously every 2 weeks, continuing until either disease progression or unacceptable toxicity. To define a peripheral blood immune signature of response to PD-1 blockade in classical Hodgkin lymphoma, the study combined TCR beta sequencing with CyTOF.

The CDR3 contains 16 residues, cysteine and phenylalanine counted. The read is trimmed to its CDR3 DNA, 48 bases read in frame from base 1. V lost 11 bases and J lost 1 base, and the count of bases not matched to a germline gene is 10. CDR1 LNHDA and CDR2 SQIVND are derived from the germline V gene (reference sequence). General study outcomes and caveats: The study covered only a single clinical trial cohort, and the causes of the repertoire differences, possibly disease activity or prior therapy, were still not defined. Baseline TCR diversity was reported to be lower in newly diagnosed patients than in healthy donors and to be lower still in relapsed/refractory patients. Diversity was lower in patients who began nivolumab less than 1 year after ASCT, so these patients were left out of later analyses to avoid confounding by immune reconstitution. CD4+ but not CD8+ TCR diversity rose significantly by C4D1 (p=0.0027 vs p=0.16), most apparent in complete responders (p=0.02). Trial patients achieving complete response had baseline diversity similar to newly diagnosed patients, whereas partial responders and progressors had significantly lower diversity.

The Qiagen DNeasy kit was used to extract genomic DNA from unsorted PBMCs and from the negatively selected CD4+ and CD8+ fractions. Using primers that anneal to V and J segments, immunoSEQ multiplex PCR amplified the TCR beta CDR3 regions. A synthetic immune receptor repertoire was used to minimize amplification bias, and any residual bias was removed computationally once sequencing was done. On the study's bioinformatics: Repertoire diversity was quantified as the Shannon entropy index using custom Python scripts. Unsorted, CD4+ and CD8+ repertoires were analyzed separately, except in combined analyses where CD4+ and CD8+ sequences were merged in silico. Clonal expansion was defined as at least a 2-fold frequency increase after treatment relative to C1D1, with a pseudocount of 0.5 for undetected baseline clones. Singleton clones were defined as clones with 0 or 1 copy at C1D1, and non-singleton clones were defined as clones with 2 or more copies. Clones expanded in unsorted samples were assigned a CD4+, CD8+ or unknown annotation through matching of protein sequences in sorted samples from the same patient. Wilcoxon tests on paired samples were used to test changes in diversity from C1D1 to C4D1. TCRdb obtained this table from immuneACCESS and retained in-frame rearrangements with V and J assigned. These tables miss some clones; where compared with another copy, unresolved V genes account for less than half of the shortfall, and the remainder is unexplained. That table furnishes V, J and clone size, whereas the DNA furnished D and trimming. The sample includes under 45,000 clones, with 76% observed a single time. The ten largest account for approximately 20% of the sample.

The sample in question was peripheral blood mononuclear cells (PBMCs), obtained at baseline. This sequence uses TRBV19 and TRBJ2-6; the central 8 bases match TRBD1. The clonotype was recovered from a human donor with classical Hodgkin lymphoma. The CDR3 region reads CAASGTGQSGANVLTF. The sequenced DNA is TGTGCCGCATCCGGGACAGGCCAATCTGGGGCCAACGTCCTGACTTTC.